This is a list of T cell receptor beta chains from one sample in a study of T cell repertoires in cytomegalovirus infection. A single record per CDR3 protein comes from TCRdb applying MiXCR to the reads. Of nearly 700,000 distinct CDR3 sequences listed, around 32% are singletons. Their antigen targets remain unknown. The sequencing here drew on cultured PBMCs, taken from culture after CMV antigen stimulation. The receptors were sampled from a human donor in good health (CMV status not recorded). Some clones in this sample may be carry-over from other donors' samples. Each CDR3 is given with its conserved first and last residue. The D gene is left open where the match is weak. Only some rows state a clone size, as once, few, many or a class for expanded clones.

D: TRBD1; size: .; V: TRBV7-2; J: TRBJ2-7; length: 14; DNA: TGTGCCAGCAGCTTAGTCAGGGGGCCCTACGAGCAGTACTTC; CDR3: CASSLVRGPYEQYF
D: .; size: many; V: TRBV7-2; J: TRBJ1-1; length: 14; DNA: TGTGCCAGCAGCGCGATTCCGAAAGGCACTGAAGCTTTCTTT; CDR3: CASSAIPKGTEAFF
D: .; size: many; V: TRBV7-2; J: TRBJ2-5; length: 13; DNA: TGTGCCAGCAGCTTCGAACCGTTTGAGACCCAGTACTTC; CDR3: CASSFEPFETQYF
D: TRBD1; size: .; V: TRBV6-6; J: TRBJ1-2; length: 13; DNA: TGTGCCTCCAGCGCCAGGGGGAGAGGAGGCTACACCTTC; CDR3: CASSARGRGGYTF
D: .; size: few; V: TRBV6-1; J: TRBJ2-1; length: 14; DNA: TGTGCCAGCAAGGACAAGGGGGTTCACAATGAGCAGTTCTTC; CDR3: CASKDKGVHNEQFF
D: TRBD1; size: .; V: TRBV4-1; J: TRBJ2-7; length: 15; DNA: TGCGCCAGCAGCCAAACCGGACAGGGAACCTACGAGCAGTACTTC; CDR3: CASSQTGQGTYEQYF
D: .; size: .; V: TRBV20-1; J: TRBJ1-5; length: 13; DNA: TGCAGTGCCACCGTAGCAGGTCATCAGCCCCAGCATTTT; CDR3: CSATVAGHQPQHF
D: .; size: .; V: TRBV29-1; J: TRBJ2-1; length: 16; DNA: TGCAGCGTTGAAGGGGGGGCGGATAGCTCCTACAATGAGCAGTTCTTC; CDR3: CSVEGGADSSYNEQFF
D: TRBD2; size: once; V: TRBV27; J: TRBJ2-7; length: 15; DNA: TGTGCCAGCAGTCCCCGAAGTAGCGGGGTCTACGAGCAGTACTTC; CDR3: CASSPRSSGVYEQYF
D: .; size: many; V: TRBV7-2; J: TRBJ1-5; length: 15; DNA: TGTGCCAGCAGCTTCGGCGACAGGAGAAATCAGCCCCAGCATTTT; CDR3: CASSFGDRRNQPQHF
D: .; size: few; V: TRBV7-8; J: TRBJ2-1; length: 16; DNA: TGTGCCAGCAGCTTAACGGGCGGGGGCGCCTACAATGAGCAGTTCTTC; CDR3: CASSLTGGGAYNEQFF
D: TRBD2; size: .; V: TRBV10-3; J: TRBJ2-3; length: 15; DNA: TGTGCCATCAGTACCACCCGGGAGGGCACAGATACGCAGTATTTT; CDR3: CAISTTREGTDTQYF
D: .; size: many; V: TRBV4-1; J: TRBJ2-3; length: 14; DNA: TGTGCCAGCAGCCAGGGGGGCGGCACAGATACGCAGTATTTT; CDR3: CASSQGGGTDTQYF
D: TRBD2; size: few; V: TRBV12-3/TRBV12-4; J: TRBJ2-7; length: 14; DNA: TGTGCCACCAAGCGAACTAGCGGCGTGGGGGAGCAGTACTTC; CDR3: CATKRTSGVGEQYF
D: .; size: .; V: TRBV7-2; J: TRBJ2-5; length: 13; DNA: TGTGCCAGCAGCTTAGCGACCATCGAGACCCAGTACTTC; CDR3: CASSLATIETQYF